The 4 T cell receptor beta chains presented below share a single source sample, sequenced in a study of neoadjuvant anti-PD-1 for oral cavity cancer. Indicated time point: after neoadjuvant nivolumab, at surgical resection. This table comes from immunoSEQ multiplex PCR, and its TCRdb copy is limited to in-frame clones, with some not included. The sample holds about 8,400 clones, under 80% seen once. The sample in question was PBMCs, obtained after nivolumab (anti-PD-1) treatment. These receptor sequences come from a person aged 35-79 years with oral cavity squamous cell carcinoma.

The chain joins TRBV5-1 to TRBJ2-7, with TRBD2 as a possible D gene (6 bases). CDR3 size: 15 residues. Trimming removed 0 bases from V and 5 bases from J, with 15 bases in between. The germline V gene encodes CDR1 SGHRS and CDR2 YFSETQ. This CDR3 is CASSLAGRWRDEQYF. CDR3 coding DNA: TGCGCCAGCAGCTTGGCGGGACGGTGGAGGGACGAGCAGTACTTC.

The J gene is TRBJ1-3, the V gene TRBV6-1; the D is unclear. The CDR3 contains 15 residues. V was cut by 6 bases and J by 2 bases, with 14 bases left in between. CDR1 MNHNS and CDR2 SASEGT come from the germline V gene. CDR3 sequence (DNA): TGTGCCAGCAGATTAGTGGATCTCGCTGGAAACACCATATATTTT. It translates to CASRLVDLAGNTIYF.

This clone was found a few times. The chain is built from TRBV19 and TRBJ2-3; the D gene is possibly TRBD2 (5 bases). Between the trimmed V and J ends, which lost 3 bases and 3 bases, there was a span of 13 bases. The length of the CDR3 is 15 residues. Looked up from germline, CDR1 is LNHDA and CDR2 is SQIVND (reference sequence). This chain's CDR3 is CASSIGADVTDTQYF. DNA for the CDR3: TGTGCCAGTAGTATTGGAGCGGACGTAACAGATACGCAGTATTTT.

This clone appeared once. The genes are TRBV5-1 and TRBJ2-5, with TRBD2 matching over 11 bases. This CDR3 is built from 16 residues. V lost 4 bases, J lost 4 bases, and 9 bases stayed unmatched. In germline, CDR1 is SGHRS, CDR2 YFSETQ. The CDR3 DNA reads TGCGCCAGCAGCGTAGGTAGCGGGGGGGCCTCAGAGACCCAGTACTTC. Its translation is CASSVGSGGASETQYF. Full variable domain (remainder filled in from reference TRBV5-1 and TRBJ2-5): KAGVTQTPRYLIKTRGQQVTLSCSPISGHRSVSWYQQTPGQGLQFLFEYFSETQRNKGNFPGRFSGRQFSNSRSEMNVSTLELGDSALYLCASSVGSGGASETQYFGPGTRLLVL.